This T cell receptor beta chain was profiled in a study of blood T cell repertoires in COVID-19. Study context: COVID-19 samples, acute and convalescent, were from the United States, Italy and Spain. The cDNA or gDNA used as material had been derived from T cells, B-cell-depleted T cells, or PBMCs.

V was pared by 4 bases and J by 0 bases, with 9 bases between. Germline assignment: CDR1 SGHDN and CDR2 FVKESK. The CDR3 extends over 14 amino acids. As handled by the study authors: Nucleated cell counts were estimated from reference gene primer amplification. The table came from immunoSEQ multiplex PCR; TCRdb's copy has only in-frame clones and leaves some out. That table supplies the V and J calls and clone size; D and trimming were determined from the DNA. The sample has around 160,000 clones; about nine tenths are singletons. The sequence was obtained from an elderly man with acute or convalescent COVID-19. The sequenced sample consisted of peripheral blood. This sequence joins TRBV14 and TRBJ2-5; D possibly corresponds to TRBD2 (6 bases). CDR3 amino acids: CASSPRDYQETQYF. CDR3 DNA: TGTGCCAGCAGCCCTAGGGACTACCAAGAGACCCAGTACTTC.